This record covers a single T cell receptor beta chain. Its specific antigen is unknown. Base qualities are not provided; no much larger clone lies one nucleotide away. The data derive from a study of shared clonotypes between healthy human individuals (dated by TCRdb to the early 2020s). In terms of the full investigation: The cohort included a few men and a couple of women between 18 and 49 years of age. Per donor, leukapheresis produced somewhere between about 0.9 and 9.5 billion PBMCs. Blood TCR repertoires of about 5 healthy adults were deeply sequenced to estimate repertoire size and the extent of clonotype sharing between individuals. Libraries were prepared and TCR repertoires were sequenced by different laboratories using diverse techniques, in order to increase sequencing depth and limit assay-specific biases.

Via the germline V gene, CDR1 is MNHEY and CDR2 SVGAGI. Taken from cysteine to phenylalanine, the CDR3 has 14 residues. The read is trimmed to its CDR3 DNA, 42 bases read in frame from base 1. Trimmed from V: 7 bases; trimmed from J: 5 bases; junction bases lacking a gene match: 10. Using the deep immunoSEQ assay, TCR CDR3 regions were amplified from genomic DNA by multiplex PCR. Extracted genomic DNA from each cell subset was spread evenly across all wells of several immunoSEQ 96-well plates, with each plate serving as a replicate. For unsorted PBMC, 300 ng genomic DNA, equal to about 30,000 T cell genomes, was loaded into each replicate PCR. Unsorted PBMC genomic DNA was sequenced across ten immunoSEQ deep assay plates. Purified libraries were quantified with a Qubit 3.0 fluorometer, sized on a Bioanalyzer 2100, and re-quantified with the KAPA Library Quantification kit. Each immunoSEQ 96-well plate was sequenced on its own single-read 150-cycle Illumina NextSeq 550 flow cell. On the study's bioinformatics: Because the immunoSEQ output held only junctional sequences and lacked quality scores, the filtering could not match the filtering applied to full-length reads. Sequences were annotated with PyIR, a Python wrapper for IgBLAST v1.9, and V/J genes and CDR3 were assigned using IMGT germline references. Any read was removed if the V/J assignment was weak (E-value above 1e-6), the CDR3 was missing, or the read contained stop codons, out-of-frame junctions, or ambiguous translated residues. A V3J clonotype was defined by an identical inferred V gene, J gene, and CDR3 amino acid sequence. To compute the percentage overlap between repertoires, the number of shared unique clonotypes was divided by the size of the smaller repertoire. RTK rarefaction, the Chao1 estimator, and Recon v2.1 estimates of unobserved clonotypes were used to assess repertoire richness. The table was pulled from immuneACCESS by TCRdb, which kept in-frame rearrangements only. Such tables lose some clones; where checked, under half of the loss comes from unresolved V genes, and the rest has no known cause. The V and J calls and clone size were taken over from that table, and D and trimming were inferred from the DNA. The sample data list some 480,000 clones, and roughly 78% of these were observed just once. The ten largest clones add up to approximately 12% of the sample.

The donors were healthy, HIV-negative adults who had no recently reported acute infections or vaccinations. All donors were Caucasian adults living in Nashville, Tennessee, USA. For unsorted samples, 100 million or so PBMCs were counted, and genomic DNA was extracted using the QIAamp DNA Blood Mini kit. Blood was collected by leukapheresis, and PBMCs were isolated by Ficoll-Histopaque density gradient centrifugation and then cryopreserved in liquid nitrogen vapor phase. Summary of the overall study and its limitations: Sampling was restricted to blood, and TCR repertoires in tissues likely differ from the TCR repertoires found in blood. Because the study included only a small number of donors, the genetic and exposure-history diversity represented was limited. Pairwise subsampling indicated that sequencing depth was expected to affect the degree of clonotype sharing among donors.

This chain joins TRBV6-5 to TRBJ2-7; TRBD2 aligns with 8 central bases. The receptor's source is a woman between 40 and 55 years old in good health. Some clones in this sample may be carry-over from other donors' samples. Material for sequencing was PBMCs. The CDR3 here reads CASKPGLGGHEQYF. The nucleotide sequence is given as TGTGCCAGCAAACCGGGACTAGGTGGGCACGAGCAGTACTTC.